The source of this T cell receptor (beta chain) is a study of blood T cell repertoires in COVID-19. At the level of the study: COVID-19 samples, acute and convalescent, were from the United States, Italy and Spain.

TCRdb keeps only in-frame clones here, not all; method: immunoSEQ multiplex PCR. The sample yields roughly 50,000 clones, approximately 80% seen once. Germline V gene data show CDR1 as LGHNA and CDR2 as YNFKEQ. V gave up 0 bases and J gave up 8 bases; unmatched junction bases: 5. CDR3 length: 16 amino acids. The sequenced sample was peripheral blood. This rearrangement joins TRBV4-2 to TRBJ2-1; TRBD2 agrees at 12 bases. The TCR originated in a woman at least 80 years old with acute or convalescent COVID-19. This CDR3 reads CASSQETSGGFDEQFF. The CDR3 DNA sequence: TGTGCCAGCAGCCAAGAAACTAGCGGGGGGTTCGATGAGCAGTTCTTC.